The T cell receptor beta chain described here comes from a study of T-cell reconstitution after alpha-beta-depleted transplantation in children. Study-level points and caveats: Once a year had passed after transplant, T-cell counts and diversity came mostly from newly produced T cells. Alpha-beta T cells about two months after transplant reportedly derived from several hundred expanded graft clones. It was surviving recipient T cells and thymic progenitors that gave some patients high TCRbeta diversity at day 60.

It was with unique molecular identifiers that the TCRbeta library was prepared. TCRdb re-called the PCR reads through MiXCR, storing one row per CDR3 protein. The sample holds some 840,000 distinct CDR3 sequences, approximately 15% seen once. V lost 10 bases to trimming and J lost 4 bases; unmatched junction nucleotides: 16. The CDR3 is 16 residues long. Germline V gene data show CDR1 as WNHNN and CDR2 as SYGVQD (reference sequence). Of note for this clonotype: Its target is unknown.

The starting material was PBMCs, mostly from graft donor cells, obtained 360 days after TCRalphabeta/CD19-depleted stem cell transplant. The sequence derives from a male patient aged 10 to 17 who had a stem cell transplant for acute lymphoblastic leukemia, so the T cells may come from the graft donor. V is TRBV10-1 and J is TRBJ2-3, with 8 bases that match TRBD1. Here the CDR3 reads CATLGPRVTGADTQYF. The DNA of the CDR3 is TGCGCCACCTTAGGCCCCAGGGTGACAGGGGCAGATACGCAGTATTTT.